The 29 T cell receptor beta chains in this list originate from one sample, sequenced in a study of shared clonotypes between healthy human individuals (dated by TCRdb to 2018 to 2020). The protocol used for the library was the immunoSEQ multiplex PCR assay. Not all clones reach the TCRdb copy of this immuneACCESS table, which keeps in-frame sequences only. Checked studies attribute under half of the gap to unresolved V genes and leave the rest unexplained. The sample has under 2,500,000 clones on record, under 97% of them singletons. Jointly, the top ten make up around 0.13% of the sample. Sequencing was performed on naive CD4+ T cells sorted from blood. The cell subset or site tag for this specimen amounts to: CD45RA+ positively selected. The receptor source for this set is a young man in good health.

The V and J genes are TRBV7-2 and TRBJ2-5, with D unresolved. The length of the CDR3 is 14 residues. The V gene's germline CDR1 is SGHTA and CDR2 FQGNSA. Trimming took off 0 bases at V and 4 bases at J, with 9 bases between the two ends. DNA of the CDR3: TGTGCCAGCAGCTTAGCTGTCTTGCGAGAGACCCAGTACTTC. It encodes CASSLAVLRETQYF.

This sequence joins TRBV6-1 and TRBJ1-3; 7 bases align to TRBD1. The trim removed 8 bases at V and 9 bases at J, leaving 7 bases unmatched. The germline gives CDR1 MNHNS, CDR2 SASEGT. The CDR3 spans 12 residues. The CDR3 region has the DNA TGTGCCAGCGGGACAGACGGTAGCACCATATATTTT. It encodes CASGTDGSTIYF.

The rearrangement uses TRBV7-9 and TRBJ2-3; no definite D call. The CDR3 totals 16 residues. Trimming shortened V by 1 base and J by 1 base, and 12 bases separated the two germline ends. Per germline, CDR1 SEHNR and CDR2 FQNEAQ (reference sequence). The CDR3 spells CASSLDIRAGTDTQYF. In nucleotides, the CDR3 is TGTGCCAGCAGCTTAGATATAAGAGCAGGCACAGATACGCAGTATTTT.

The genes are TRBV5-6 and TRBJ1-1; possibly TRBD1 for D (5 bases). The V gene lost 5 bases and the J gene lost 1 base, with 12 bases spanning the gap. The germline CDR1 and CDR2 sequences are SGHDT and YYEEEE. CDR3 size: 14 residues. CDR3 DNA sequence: TGTGCCAGCAGAATACCACAGGCGAACACTGAAGCTTTCTTT. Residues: CASRIPQANTEAFF.

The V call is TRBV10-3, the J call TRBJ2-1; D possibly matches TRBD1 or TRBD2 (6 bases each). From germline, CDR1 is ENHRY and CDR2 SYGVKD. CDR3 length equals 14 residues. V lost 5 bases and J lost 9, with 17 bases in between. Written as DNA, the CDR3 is TGTGCCATCAGTCCCGGGACCGGGGGCGGTGAGCAGTTCTTC. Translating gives CAISPGTGGGEQFF.

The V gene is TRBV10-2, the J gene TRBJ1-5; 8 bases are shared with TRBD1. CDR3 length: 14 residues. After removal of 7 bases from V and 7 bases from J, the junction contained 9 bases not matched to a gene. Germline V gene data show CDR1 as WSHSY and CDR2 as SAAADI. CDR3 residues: CASTDRAVGQPQHF. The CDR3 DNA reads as TGCGCCAGCACGGACAGGGCGGTTGGGCAGCCCCAGCATTTT.

The CDR3 region is CASSSRGQGPFYEQYF. DNA of the CDR3: TGTGCCAGCAGTTCCCGCGGACAGGGTCCCTTCTACGAGCAGTACTTC. The V and J genes are TRBV27 and TRBJ2-7; TRBD1 agrees at 8 bases. The germline CDR1 and CDR2 sequences are MNHEY and SMNVEV (reference sequence). V lost 4 bases, J lost 3 bases, and 11 bases stayed unmatched. This CDR3 is built from 16 residues.

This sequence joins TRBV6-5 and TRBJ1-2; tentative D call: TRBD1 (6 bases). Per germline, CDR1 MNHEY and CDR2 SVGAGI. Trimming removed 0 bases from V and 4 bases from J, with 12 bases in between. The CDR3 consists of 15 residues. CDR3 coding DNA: TGTGCCAGCAGTTACTCAGTGGGGGCAAGCTATGGCTACACCTTC. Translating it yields CASSYSVGASYGYTF.

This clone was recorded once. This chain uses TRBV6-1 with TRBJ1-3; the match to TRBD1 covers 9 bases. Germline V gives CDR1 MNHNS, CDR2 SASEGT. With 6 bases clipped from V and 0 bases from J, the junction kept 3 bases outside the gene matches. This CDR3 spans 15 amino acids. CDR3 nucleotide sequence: TGTGCCAGCAGGGGACAGGGTAGCTCTGGAAACACCATATATTTT. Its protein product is CASRGQGSSGNTIYF.

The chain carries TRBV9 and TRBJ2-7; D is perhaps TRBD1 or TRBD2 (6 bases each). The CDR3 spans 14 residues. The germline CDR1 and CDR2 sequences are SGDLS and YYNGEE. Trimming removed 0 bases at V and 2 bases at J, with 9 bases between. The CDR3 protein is CASSVGGGPYEQYF. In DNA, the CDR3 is TGTGCCAGCAGCGTAGGAGGGGGGCCCTACGAGCAGTACTTC.

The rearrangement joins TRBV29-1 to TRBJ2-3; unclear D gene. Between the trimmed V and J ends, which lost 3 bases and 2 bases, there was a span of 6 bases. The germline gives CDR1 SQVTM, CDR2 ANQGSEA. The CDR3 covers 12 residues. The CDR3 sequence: CSVELYTDTQYF. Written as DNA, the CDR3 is TGCAGCGTTGAGTTATACACAGATACGCAGTATTTT.

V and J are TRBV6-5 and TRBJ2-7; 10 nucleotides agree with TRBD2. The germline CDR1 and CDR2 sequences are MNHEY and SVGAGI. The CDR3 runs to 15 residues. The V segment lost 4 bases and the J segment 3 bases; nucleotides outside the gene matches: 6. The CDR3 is CASSFDGLAVYEQYF. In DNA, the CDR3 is TGTGCCAGCAGTTTCGACGGACTAGCGGTCTACGAGCAGTACTTC.

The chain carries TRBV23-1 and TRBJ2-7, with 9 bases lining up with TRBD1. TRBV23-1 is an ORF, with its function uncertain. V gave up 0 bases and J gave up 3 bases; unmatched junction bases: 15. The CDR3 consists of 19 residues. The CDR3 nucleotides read TGCGCCAGCAGTCAATCCACCATTAACACTGGGACAGGGAACTACGAGCAGTACTTC. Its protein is CASSQSTINTGTGNYEQYF.

This CDR3 is CASSSPRALQETQYF. The CDR3 nucleotides read TGTGCCAGCAGTTCCCCAAGAGCCTTGCAAGAGACCCAGTACTTC. This chain uses TRBV25-1 with TRBJ2-5, with D unclear. Germline V gene data show CDR1 as MGHDK and CDR2 as SYGVNS. With 5 bases removed from V and 2 bases from J, the gap between germline ends came to 15 bases. The CDR3 runs to 15 residues.

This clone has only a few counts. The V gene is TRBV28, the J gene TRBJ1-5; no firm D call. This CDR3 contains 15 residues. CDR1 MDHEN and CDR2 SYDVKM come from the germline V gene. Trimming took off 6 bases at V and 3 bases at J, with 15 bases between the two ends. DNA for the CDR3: TGTGCCAGCAGCTCCGTGGCCGGGCTCAATCAGCCCCAGCATTTT. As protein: CASSSVAGLNQPQHF.

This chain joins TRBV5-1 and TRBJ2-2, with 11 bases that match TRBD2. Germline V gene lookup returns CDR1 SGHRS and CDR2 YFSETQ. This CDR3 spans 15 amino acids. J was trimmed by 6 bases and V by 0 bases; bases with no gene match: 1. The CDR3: CASSLGLAGPGELFF. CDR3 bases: TGCGCCAGCAGCTTGGGACTAGCGGGGCCCGGGGAGCTGTTTTTT.

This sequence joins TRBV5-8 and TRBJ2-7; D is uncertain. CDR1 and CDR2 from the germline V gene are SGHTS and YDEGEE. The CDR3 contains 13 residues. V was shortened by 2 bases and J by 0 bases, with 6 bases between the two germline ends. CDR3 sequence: CASSLTHSYEQYF. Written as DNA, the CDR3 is TGTGCCAGCAGCTTAACTCACTCCTACGAGCAGTACTTC.

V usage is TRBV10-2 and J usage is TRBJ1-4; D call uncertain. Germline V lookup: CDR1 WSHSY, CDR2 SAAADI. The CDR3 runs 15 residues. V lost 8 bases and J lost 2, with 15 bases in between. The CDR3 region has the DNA TGCGCCAGCGCGGTGTCTGGGTACACTAATGAAAAACTGTTTTTT. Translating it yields CASAVSGYTNEKLFF.

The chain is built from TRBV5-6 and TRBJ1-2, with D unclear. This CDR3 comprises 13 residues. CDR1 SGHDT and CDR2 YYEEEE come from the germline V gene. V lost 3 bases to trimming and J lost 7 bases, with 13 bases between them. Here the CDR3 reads CASSSTRTSGYTF. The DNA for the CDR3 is TGTGCCAGCAGCTCGACCAGGACGTCTGGCTACACCTTC.

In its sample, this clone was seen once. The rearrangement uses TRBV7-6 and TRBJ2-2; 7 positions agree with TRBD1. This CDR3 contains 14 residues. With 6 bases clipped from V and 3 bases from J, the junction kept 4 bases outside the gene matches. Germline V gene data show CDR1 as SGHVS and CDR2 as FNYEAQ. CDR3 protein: CASRKGADTGELFF. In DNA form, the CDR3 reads TGTGCCAGCAGAAAGGGGGCAGACACCGGGGAGCTGTTTTTT.

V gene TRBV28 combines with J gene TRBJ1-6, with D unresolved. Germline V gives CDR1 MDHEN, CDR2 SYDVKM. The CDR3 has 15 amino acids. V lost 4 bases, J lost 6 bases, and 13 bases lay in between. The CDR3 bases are TGTGCCAGCAGTTCGTCAGGAGTCCTTAATTCACCCCTCCACTTT. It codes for CASSSSGVLNSPLHF. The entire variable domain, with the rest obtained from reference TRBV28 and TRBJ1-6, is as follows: DVKVTQSSRYLVKRTGEKVFLECVQDMDHENMFWYRQDPGLGLRLIYFSYDVKMKEKGDIPEGYSVSREKKERFSLILESASTNQTSMYLCASSSSGVLNSPLHFGNGTRLTVT.

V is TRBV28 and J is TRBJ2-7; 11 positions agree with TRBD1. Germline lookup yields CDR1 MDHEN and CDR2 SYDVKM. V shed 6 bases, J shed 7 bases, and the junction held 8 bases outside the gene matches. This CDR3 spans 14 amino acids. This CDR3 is CASRGQGVLREQYF. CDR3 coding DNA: TGTGCCAGCAGGGGACAGGGGGTATTACGGGAGCAGTACTTC.

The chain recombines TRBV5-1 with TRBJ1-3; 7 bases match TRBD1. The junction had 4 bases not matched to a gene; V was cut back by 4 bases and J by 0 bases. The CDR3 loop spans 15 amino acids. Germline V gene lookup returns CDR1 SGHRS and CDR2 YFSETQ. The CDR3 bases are TGCGCCAGCAGCCGCAGGGGGGGCTCTGGAAACACCATATATTTT. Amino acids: CASSRRGGSGNTIYF.

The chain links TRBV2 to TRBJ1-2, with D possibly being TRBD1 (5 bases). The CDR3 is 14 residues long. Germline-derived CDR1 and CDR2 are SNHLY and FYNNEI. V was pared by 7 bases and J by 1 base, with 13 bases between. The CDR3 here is CASTQSGRNYGYTF. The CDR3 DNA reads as TGTGCCAGCACACAGTCAGGGCGTAACTATGGCTACACCTTC.

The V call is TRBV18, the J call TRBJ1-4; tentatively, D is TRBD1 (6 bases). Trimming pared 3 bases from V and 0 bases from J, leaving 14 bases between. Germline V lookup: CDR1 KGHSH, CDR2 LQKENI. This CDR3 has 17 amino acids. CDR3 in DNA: TGTGCCAGCTCACCTCAGGGGCCGATTGCAACTAATGAAAAACTGTTTTTT. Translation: CASSPQGPIATNEKLFF.

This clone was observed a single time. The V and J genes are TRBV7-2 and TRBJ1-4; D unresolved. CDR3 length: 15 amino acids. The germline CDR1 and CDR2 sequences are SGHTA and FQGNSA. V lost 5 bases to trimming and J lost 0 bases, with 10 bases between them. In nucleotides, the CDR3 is TGTGCCAGCAGCGCGAAGACTCCAACTAATGAAAAACTGTTTTTT. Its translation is CASSAKTPTNEKLFF.

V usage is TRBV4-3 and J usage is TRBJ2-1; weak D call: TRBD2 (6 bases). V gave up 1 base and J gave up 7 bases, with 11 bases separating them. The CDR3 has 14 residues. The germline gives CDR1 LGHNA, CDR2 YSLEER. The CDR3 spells CASSQVAVGNEQFF. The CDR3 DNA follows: TGCGCCAGCAGCCAAGTAGCGGTCGGGAATGAGCAGTTCTTC.

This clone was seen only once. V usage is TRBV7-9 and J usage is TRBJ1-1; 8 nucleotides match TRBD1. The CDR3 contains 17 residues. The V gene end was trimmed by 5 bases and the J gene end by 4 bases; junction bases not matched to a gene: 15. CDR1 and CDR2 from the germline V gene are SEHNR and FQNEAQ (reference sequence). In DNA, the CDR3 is TGTGCCAGCAGCCCGGCGGGACAGGCGGCAAGGGGCACTGAAGCTTTCTTT. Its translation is CASSPAGQAARGTEAFF.

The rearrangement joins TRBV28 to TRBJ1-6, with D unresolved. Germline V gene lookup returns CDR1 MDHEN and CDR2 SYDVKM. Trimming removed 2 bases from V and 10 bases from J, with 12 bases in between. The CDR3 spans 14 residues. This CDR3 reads CASSLIGNQSPLHF. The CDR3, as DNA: TGTGCCAGCAGTTTAATTGGAAATCAATCACCCCTCCACTTT.